A single count supports the clone carrying this T cell receptor (beta chain). This CDR3 region has 14 residues. Germline CDR1 MNHNS, CDR2 SASEGT. Trimming cost V 6 bases and J 8 bases; bases outside gene matches: 6. This entry comes from a study of shared clonotypes between healthy human individuals. Sequenced by immunoSEQ multiplex PCR; TCRdb stores in-frame clones only, minus some. The top ten clones hold approximately 0.4% of a sample with roughly 1.4 million clones, less than 99% of them seen once. The chain combines TRBV6-1 with TRBJ1-4; TRBD1 matches 10 bases. The sample taken for sequencing was naive CD4+ T cells sorted from blood. Subset indicated: CD45RA+ positively selected. The receptor was derived from a man aged 25 to 40 in good health. The CDR3 region is CASSGDRGGEKLFF. The CDR3 nucleotides are TGTGCCAGCAGCGGGGACAGGGGAGGGGAAAAACTGTTTTTT.